This T cell receptor (beta chain) was sequenced during a study of T-cell reconstitution after alpha-beta-depleted transplantation in children. This clonotype was found many times. Its antigen is undetermined. The study, taken as a whole, reports: The study reportedly traced alpha-beta T cells about two months after transplant to several hundred expanded graft clones. When one year had passed after transplant, most T-cell counts and diversity came from newly produced T cells. Recipient T cells and thymic progenitors that survived were the source of the high TCRbeta diversity seen at day 60 in some patients.

The CDR3 has 14 residues. Germline V gene data show CDR1 as LNHDA and CDR2 as SQIVND (reference sequence). The V gene lost 3 bases and the J gene lost 6 bases, with 12 bases spanning the gap. Construction of the TCRbeta library involved unique molecular identifiers. Each CDR3 protein gets one entry after TCRdb re-called the PCR reads with MiXCR. The sample has about 230,000 distinct CDR3 sequences; 11% are singletons. This receptor was obtained from a child under three years old with acute myeloid leukemia, due to receive a stem cell transplant. The chain has TRBV19 and TRBJ1-5; D is unclear. The sequencing here drew on PBMCs, taken before TCRalphabeta/CD19-depleted stem cell transplant. The CDR3 DNA reads TGTGCCAGTAGTATGGGCTCGGGGATTCAGCCCCAGCATTTT. It encodes CASSMGSGIQPQHF.